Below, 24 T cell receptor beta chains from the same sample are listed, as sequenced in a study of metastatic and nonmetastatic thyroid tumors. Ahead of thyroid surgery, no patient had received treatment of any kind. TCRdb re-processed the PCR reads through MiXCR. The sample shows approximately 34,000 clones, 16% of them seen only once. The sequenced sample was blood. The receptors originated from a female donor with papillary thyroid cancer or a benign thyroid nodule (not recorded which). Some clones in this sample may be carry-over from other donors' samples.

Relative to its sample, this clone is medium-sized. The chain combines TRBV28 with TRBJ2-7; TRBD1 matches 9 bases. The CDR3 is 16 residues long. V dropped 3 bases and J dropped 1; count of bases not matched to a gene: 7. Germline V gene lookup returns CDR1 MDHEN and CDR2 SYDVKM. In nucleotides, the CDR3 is TGTGCCAGCAGTTTCTCCTACAGGGGGCGGTCCTACGAGCAGTACTTC. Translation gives CASSFSYRGRSYEQYF.

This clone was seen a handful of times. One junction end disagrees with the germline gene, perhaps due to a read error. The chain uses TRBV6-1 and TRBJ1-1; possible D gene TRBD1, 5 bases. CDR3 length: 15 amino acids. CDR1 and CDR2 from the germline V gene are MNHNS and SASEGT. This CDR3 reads CASSDGTGPRGEDFF. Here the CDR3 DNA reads TGTGCCAGCAGTGACGGAACCGGGCCTCGGGGCGAAGATTTCTTT.

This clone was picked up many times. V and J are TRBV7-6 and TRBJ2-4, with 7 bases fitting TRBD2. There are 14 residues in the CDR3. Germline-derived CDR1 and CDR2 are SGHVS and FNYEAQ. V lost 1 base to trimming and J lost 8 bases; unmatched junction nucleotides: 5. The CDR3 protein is CASSLEAGTHIQYF. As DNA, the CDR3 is TGTGCCAGCAGCTTAGAAGCGGGAACGCACATTCAGTACTTC.

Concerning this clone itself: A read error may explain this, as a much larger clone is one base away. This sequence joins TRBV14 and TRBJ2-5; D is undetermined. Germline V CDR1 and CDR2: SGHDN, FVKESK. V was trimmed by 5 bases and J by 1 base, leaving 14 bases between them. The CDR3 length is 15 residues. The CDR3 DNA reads TGTGCCAGCAGCACCGGGTGGGCCACCCAAGAGACCCAGTACTTC. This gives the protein CASSTGWATQETQYF.

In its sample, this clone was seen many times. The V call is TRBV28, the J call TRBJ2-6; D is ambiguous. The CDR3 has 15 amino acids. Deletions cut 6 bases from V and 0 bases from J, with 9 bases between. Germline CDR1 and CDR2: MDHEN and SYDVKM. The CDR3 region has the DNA TGTGCCAGCAGGCCACTTTACTCTGGGGCCAACGTCCTGACTTTC. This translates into CASRPLYSGANVLTF.

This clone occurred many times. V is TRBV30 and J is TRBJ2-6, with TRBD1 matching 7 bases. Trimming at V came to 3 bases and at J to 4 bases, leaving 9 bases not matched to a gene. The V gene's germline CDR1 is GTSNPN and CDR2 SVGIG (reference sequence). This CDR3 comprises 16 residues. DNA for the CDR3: TGTGCCTGGAGGACAGGGACCGCTTGGGGGGCCAACGTCCTGACTTTC. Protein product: CAWRTGTAWGANVLTF.

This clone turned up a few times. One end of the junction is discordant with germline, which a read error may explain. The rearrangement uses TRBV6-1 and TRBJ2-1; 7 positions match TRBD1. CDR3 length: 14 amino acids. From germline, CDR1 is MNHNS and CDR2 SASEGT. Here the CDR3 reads CANSDQLGGGEQFF. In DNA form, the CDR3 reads TGTGCCAACAGTGACCAACTAGGGGGCGGTGAGCAGTTCTTC.

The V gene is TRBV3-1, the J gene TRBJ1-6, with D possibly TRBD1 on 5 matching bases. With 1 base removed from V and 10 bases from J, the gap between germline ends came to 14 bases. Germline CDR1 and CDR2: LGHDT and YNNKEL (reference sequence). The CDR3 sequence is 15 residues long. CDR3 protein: CASSQGQGGRSPLHF. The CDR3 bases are TGTGCCAGCAGCCAAGGGCAGGGAGGCAGGTCACCCCTCCACTTT.

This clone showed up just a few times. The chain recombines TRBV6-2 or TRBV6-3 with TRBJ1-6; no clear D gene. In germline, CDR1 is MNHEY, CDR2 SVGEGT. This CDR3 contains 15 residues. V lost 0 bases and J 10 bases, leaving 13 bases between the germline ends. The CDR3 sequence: CASSYSSQCGSPLHF. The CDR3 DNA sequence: TGTGCCAGCAGTTACTCGAGTCAGTGTGGCTCACCCCTCCACTTT.

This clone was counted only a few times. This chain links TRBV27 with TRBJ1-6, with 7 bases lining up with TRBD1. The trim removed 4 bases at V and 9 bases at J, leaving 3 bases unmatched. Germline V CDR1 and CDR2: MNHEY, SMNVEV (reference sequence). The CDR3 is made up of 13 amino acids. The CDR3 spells CASSSTGASPLHF. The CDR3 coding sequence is TGTGCCAGCAGTTCTACAGGGGCTTCACCCCTCCACTTT.

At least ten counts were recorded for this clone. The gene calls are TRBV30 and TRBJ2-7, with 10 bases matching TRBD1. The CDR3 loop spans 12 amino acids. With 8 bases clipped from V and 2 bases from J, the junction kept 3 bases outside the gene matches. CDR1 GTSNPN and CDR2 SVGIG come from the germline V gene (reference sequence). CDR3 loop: CAGTGVAYEQYF. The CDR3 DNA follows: TGTGCCGGGACAGGGGTGGCCTACGAGCAGTACTTC.

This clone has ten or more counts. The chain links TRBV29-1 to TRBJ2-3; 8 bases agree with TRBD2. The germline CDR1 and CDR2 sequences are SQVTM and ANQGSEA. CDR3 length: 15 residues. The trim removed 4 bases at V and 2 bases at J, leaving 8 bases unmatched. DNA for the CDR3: TGCAGCGTTGGGCGGTTAGCGGGAACCACAGATACGCAGTATTTT. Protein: CSVGRLAGTTDTQYF.

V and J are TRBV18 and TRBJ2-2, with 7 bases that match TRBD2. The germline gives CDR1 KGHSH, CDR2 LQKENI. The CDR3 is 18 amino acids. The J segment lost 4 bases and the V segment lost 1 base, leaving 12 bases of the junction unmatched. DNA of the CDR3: TGTGCCAGCTCACCACGGAGTTCGGGGGGAACGGGCACCGGGGAGCTGTTTTTT. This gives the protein CASSPRSSGGTGTGELFF.

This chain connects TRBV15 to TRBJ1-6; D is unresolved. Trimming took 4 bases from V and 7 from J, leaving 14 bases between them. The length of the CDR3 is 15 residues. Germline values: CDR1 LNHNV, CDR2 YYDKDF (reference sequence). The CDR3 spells CATSISRRLNSPLHF. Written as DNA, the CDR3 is TGTGCCACCAGCATTAGTCGGCGGCTGAATTCACCCCTCCACTTT.

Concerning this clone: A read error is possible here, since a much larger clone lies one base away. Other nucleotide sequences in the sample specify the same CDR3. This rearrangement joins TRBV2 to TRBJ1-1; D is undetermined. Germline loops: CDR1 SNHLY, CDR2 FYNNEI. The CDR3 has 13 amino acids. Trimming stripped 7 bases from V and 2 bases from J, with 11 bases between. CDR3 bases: TGTGCCAGCAACCGGATCTCTAACACTGAAGCTTTCTTT. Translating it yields CASNRISNTEAFF.

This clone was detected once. The CDR3 DNA follows: TGCAGTGCTAGAGACGCAACAGGGGATTATACAGATACGCAGTATTTT. Translating gives CSARDATGDYTDTQYF. The chain carries TRBV20-1 and TRBJ2-3, with TRBD1 identical over 7 bases. CDR1 is DFQATT, CDR2 SNEGSKA, per germline (reference sequence). Trimming took 0 bases from V and 3 from J; bases not matched to a gene: 9. The CDR3 spans 16 residues.

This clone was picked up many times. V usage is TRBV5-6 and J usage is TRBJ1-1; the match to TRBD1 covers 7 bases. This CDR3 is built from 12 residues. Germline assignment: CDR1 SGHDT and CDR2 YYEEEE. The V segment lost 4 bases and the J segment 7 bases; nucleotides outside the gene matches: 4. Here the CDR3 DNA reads TGTGCCAGCAGCGAGGGACAGTTTGAAGCTTTCTTT. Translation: CASSEGQFEAFF.

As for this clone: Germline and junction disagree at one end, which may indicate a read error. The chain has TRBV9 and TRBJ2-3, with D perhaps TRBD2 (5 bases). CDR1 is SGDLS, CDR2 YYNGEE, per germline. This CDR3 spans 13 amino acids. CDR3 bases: TGTGCCAGCCAAACGGACTCCACAGATACGCACTATTTT. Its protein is CASQTDSTDTHYF.

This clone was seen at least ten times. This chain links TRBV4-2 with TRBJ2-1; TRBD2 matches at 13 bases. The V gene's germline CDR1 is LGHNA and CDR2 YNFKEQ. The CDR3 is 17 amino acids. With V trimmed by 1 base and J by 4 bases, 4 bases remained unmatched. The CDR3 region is CASSQAPGLAGYNEQFF. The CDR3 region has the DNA TGTGCCAGCAGCCAAGCACCGGGACTAGCGGGGTACAATGAGCAGTTCTTC.

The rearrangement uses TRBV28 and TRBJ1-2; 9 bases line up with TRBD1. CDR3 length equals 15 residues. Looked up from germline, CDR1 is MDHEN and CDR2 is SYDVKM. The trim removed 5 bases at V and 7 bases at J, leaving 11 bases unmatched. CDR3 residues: CASSIYRGRNPGYTF. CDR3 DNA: TGTGCCAGCAGTATCTACAGGGGGCGGAATCCTGGCTACACCTTC.

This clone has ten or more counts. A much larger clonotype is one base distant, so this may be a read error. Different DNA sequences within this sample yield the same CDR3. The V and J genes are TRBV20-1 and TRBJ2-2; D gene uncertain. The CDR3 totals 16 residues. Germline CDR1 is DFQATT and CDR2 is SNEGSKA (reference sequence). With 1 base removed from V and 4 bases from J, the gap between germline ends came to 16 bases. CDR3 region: CSARVGVVSLTGELFF. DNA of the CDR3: TGCAGTGCTAGAGTTGGTGTAGTCAGTCTCACCGGGGAGCTGTTTTTT.

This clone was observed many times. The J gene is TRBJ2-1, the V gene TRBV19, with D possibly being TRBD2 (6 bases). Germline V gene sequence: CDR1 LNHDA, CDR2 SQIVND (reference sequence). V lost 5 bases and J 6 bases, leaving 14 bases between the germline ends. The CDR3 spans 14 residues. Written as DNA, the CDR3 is TGTGCCAGTAGTCCCGGAGGGATTGGCAATGAGCAGTTCTTC. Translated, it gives CASSPGGIGNEQFF. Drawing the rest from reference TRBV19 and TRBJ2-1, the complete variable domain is DGGITQSPKYLFRKEGQNVTLSCEQNLNHDAMYWYRQDPGQGLRLIYYSQIVNDFQKGDIAEGYSVSREKKESFPLTVTSAQKNPTAFYLCASSPGGIGNEQFFGPGTRLTVL.

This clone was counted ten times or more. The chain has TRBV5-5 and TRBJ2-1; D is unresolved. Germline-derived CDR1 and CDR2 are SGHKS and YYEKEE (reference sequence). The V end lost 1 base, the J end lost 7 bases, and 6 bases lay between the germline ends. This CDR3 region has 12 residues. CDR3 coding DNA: TGTGCCAGCAGCTTGACGGTAAATGAGCAGTTCTTC. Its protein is CASSLTVNEQFF.

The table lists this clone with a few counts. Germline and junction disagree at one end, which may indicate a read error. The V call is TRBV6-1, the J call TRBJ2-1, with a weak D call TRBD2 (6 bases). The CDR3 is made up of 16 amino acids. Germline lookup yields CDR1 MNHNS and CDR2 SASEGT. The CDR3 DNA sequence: TGTGCCAGCCGGAGACAGCGGGCTAATTCTTGCAATGAGCATTTCTTC. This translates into CASRRQRANSCNEHFF.